The 26 T cell receptor beta chains listed next were all sequenced from one sample in a study of blood T cell repertoires in COVID-19. Measured with immunoSEQ multiplex PCR; TCRdb has only the in-frame clones, and not every one. The sample consists of over 250,000 clones, 75% to 90% of them appearing once. The sample consisted of peripheral blood. The receptor source for this set is a woman aged 45 to 65 with COVID-19, enrolled during active disease.

This chain links TRBV11-3 with TRBJ2-1; 10 nucleotides match TRBD2. The CDR3 has 17 amino acids. Germline CDR1 reads SGHNT; CDR2 reads YENEEA. Trimming cost V 2 bases and J 7 bases; bases outside gene matches: 11. CDR3 residues: CASSLLSSSGSLNEQFF. The CDR3 region has the DNA TGTGCCAGCAGCTTACTGTCTTCTAGCGGGAGTCTTAATGAGCAGTTCTTC.

This chain joins TRBV4-2 and TRBJ1-2; 7 bases match TRBD1. Germline V gene data show CDR1 as LGHNA and CDR2 as YNFKEQ. The CDR3 covers 12 residues. J gave up 7 bases and V 4 bases, and 3 bases lay outside the gene matches. CDR3 residues: CASSPTGFGYTF. As DNA, the CDR3 is TGTGCCAGCAGCCCGACAGGGTTTGGCTACACCTTC.

This clone was seen only a few times. The rearrangement joins TRBV5-1 to TRBJ2-2; D possibly corresponds to TRBD2 (6 bases). Germline lookup yields CDR1 SGHRS and CDR2 YFSETQ. This CDR3 region has 16 residues. V was cut by 4 bases and J by 5 bases, with 18 bases left in between. DNA for the CDR3: TGCGCCAGCAGCGCGCACGGGACTTCAGGGACCGGGGAGCTGTTTTTT. Protein: CASSAHGTSGTGELFF.

The chain is built from TRBV11-3 and TRBJ1-6; 7 nucleotides match TRBD1. CDR3 length: 14 residues. The V gene end was trimmed by 3 bases and the J gene end by 10 bases; junction bases not matched to a gene: 6. Per germline, CDR1 SGHNT and CDR2 YENEEA. The CDR3 reads CASSFRQGSSPLHF. In nucleotides, the CDR3 is TGTGCCAGCAGCTTCCGACAGGGCAGCTCACCCCTCCACTTT.

V usage is TRBV30 and J usage is TRBJ1-5; D is undetermined. The V end was cut by 0 bases, the J end by 7 bases, with 10 bases between. Germline V gives CDR1 GTSNPN, CDR2 SVGIG (reference sequence). CDR3 size: 13 residues. The CDR3: CAWSVPGNQPQHF. CDR3 DNA: TGTGCCTGGAGTGTACCCGGGAACCAGCCCCAGCATTTT.

The chain is built from TRBV7-9 and TRBJ1-2, with D possibly being TRBD1 (6 bases). CDR3 size: 14 residues. The germline CDR1 and CDR2 sequences are SEHNR and FQNEAQ (reference sequence). V was cut by 5 bases and J by 8 bases, with 18 bases left in between. CDR3 DNA sequence: TGTGCCAGCAGCGCTTGGCCACAGGGCTTCGGCTACACCTTC. Residues: CASSAWPQGFGYTF.

The gene calls are TRBV19 and TRBJ2-3, with 9 positions matching TRBD2. This CDR3 is built from 15 residues. Germline CDR1 reads LNHDA; CDR2 reads SQIVND (reference sequence). Germline trimming cut 7 bases from V and 2 bases from J; bases unmatched to any gene: 7. CDR3 DNA: TGTGCCAGTACCTCGACTAGCGGCCCCACAGATACGCAGTATTTT. It translates to CASTSTSGPTDTQYF.

This sequence joins TRBV21-1 and TRBJ1-2. TRBV21-1 is termed a pseudogene. CDR3 length: 17 amino acids. CDR3 nucleotide sequence: TGTGCCAGCATCCTAAAACCGGGTCCCAATACGCGAAAAAGCTACACCTTC. This gives the protein CASILKPGPNTRKSYTF.

The chain recombines TRBV7-6 with TRBJ2-1; 14 bases are a match to TRBD2. Per the germline V gene, CDR1 is SGHVS and CDR2 is FNYEAQ. The CDR3 has 18 residues. With V trimmed by 0 bases and J by 7 bases, 8 bases remained unmatched. In DNA form, the CDR3 reads TGTGCCAGCAGCTTAGCGCCCGGGACTAGCGGGAGAGGGAATGAGCAGTTCTTC. Protein sequence: CASSLAPGTSGRGNEQFF.

The CDR3 nucleotides are TGTGCCAGCAGCTTAGAACCGGGCAGGGGGAACTATGGCTACACCTTC. This sequence encodes CASSLEPGRGNYGYTF. The gene calls are TRBV7-9 and TRBJ1-2; 7 bases are a match to TRBD1. Germline CDR1 reads SEHNR; CDR2 reads FQNEAQ (reference sequence). Unmatched junction bases numbered 7, after V lost 1 base and J lost 2 bases. The CDR3 extends over 16 amino acids.

The rearrangement uses TRBV10-3 and TRBJ1-5; D gene unclear. Per the germline V gene, CDR1 is ENHRY and CDR2 is SYGVKD. The CDR3 spans 12 residues. Deletions cut 8 bases from V and 5 bases from J, with 10 bases between. The CDR3 is CAIRAVDQPQHF. Here the CDR3 DNA reads TGTGCCATCCGCGCGGTTGATCAGCCCCAGCATTTT.

The table lists this clone with a count of one. The V and J genes are TRBV7-9 and TRBJ2-7; 8 bases align to TRBD1. After removal of 2 bases from V and 4 bases from J, the junction contained 4 bases not matched to a gene. Germline V gene sequence: CDR1 SEHNR, CDR2 FQNEAQ (reference sequence). The length of the CDR3 is 14 residues. Here the CDR3 reads CASSLQGAGYEQYF. DNA of the CDR3: TGTGCCAGCAGCTTACAGGGGGCGGGGTACGAGCAGTACTTC.

This clone was seen just once. The chain carries TRBV2 and TRBJ1-2; 10 bases are a match to TRBD1. CDR1 is SNHLY, CDR2 FYNNEI, per germline. This CDR3 contains 13 residues. The V and J ends lost 6 bases and 13 bases, in that order; junction bases with no gene match: 11. For the CDR3, the DNA is TGTGCCAGCAGCGCCGGGACAGGGGAAATTGTCACCTTC. This translates into CASSAGTGEIVTF.

The chain has TRBV11-1 and TRBJ2-7, with 9 bases that match TRBD1. The V gene end was trimmed by 5 bases and the J gene end by 3 bases; junction bases not matched to a gene: 8. The CDR3 is 15 residues long. Per germline, CDR1 SGHAT and CDR2 FQDESV (reference sequence). CDR3 bases: TGTGCCAGCAGCCCGGACAGGGGATCTAACTACGAGCAGTACTTC. Translation: CASSPDRGSNYEQYF. The variable domain in full, completed from reference TRBV11-1 and TRBJ2-7, reads EAEVAQSPRYKITEKSQAVAFWCDPISGHATLYWYRQILGQGPELLVQFQDESVVDDSQLPKDRFSAERLKGVDSTLKIQPAELGDSAMYLCASSPDRGSNYEQYFGPGTRLTVT.

The chain combines TRBV6-5 with TRBJ1-2; no firm D call. This CDR3 spans 13 amino acids. The germline V and J ends were trimmed by 7 bases and 2 bases, with 11 bases remaining between them. Germline CDR1 MNHEY, CDR2 SVGAGI. This chain's CDR3 is CASTERGNYGYTF. The CDR3 nucleotides read TGTGCCAGCACCGAACGAGGAAACTATGGCTACACCTTC.

The rearrangement links TRBV7-2 to TRBJ1-1, with no clear D. Trimming removed 5 bases from V and 4 bases from J, with 14 bases in between. Per the germline V gene, CDR1 is SGHTA and CDR2 is FQGNSA. The CDR3 consists of 14 residues. The DNA of the CDR3 is TGTGCCAGCAGCCGGCCCGGGAGGGTCACTGAAGCTTTCTTT. The encoded protein is CASSRPGRVTEAFF. The full variable domain, rest sourced from reference TRBV7-2 and TRBJ1-1, is GAGVSQSPSNKVTEKGKDVELRCDPISGHTALYWYRQSLGQGLEFLIYFQGNSAPDKSGLPSDRFSAERTGGSVSTLTIQRTQQEDSAVYLCASSRPGRVTEAFFGQGTRLTVV.

This rearrangement joins TRBV30 to TRBJ1-5; no firm D call. There are 14 residues in the CDR3. Between the trimmed V and J ends, which lost 2 bases and 5 bases, there was a span of 13 bases. CDR1 and CDR2 (germline): GTSNPN, SVGIG (reference sequence). The CDR3 DNA is TGTGCCTGGAGTTACGGAGGGAGGGATCAGCCCCAGCATTTT. Translating gives CAWSYGGRDQPQHF.

V usage is TRBV19 and J usage is TRBJ2-1, with 8 nucleotides matching TRBD2. The CDR3 consists of 14 residues. The V and J ends lost 3 bases and 12 bases, in that order; junction bases with no gene match: 10. Germline V gene lookup returns CDR1 LNHDA and CDR2 SQIVND (reference sequence). The CDR3 DNA reads as TGTGCCAGTAGTATGGGTAATAGCGGGGTGGGGCAGTTCTTC. Amino acid sequence: CASSMGNSGVGQFF.

The chain uses TRBV7-2 and TRBJ1-1, with D maybe TRBD1 (5 bases). Germline CDR1 is SGHTA and CDR2 is FQGNSA. Trimming took off 2 bases at V and 6 bases at J, with 13 bases between the two ends. This CDR3 has 14 amino acids. CDR3 bases: TGTGCCAGCAGCTTAAGACAGACGCTCGCTGAAGCTTTCTTT. Amino acid sequence: CASSLRQTLAEAFF.

This clone was seen only once. The rearrangement uses TRBV6-6 and TRBJ2-7, with TRBD2 matching over 12 bases. This CDR3 is 16 amino acids long. Germline CDR1 MNHNY, CDR2 SVGAGI (reference sequence). The V and J ends lost 5 bases and 3 bases, in that order; junction bases with no gene match: 8. For the CDR3, the DNA is TGTGCCAGCAGTACCCCAGTGACTAGCGGGAGCTACGAGCAGTACTTC. Translated: CASSTPVTSGSYEQYF.

A few counts support this clone. The J gene is TRBJ1-1, the V gene TRBV25-1; 9 bases align to TRBD1. This CDR3 has 12 amino acids. Germline trimming cut 4 bases from V and 12 bases from J; bases unmatched to any gene: 6. Germline CDR1 reads MGHDK; CDR2 reads SYGVNS. DNA for the CDR3: TGTGCCAGCAGTGTCGGTGGACAGGGGTCTTTCTTT. Protein: CASSVGGQGSFF.

The rearrangement joins TRBV6-5 to TRBJ1-2; 11 bases fit TRBD1. The germline V gene has CDR1 MNHEY and CDR2 SVGAGI. This CDR3 has 15 residues. V trimming: 6 bases; J trimming: 7 bases; junction bases outside the gene matches: 10. The CDR3 is CASRADRGLMGGYTF. CDR3 DNA: TGTGCCAGCAGAGCGGACAGGGGGCTCATGGGTGGCTACACCTTC.

This clone has just one count. The J gene is TRBJ1-5, the V gene TRBV10-2; D gene ambiguous. CDR1 and CDR2 from the germline V gene are WSHSY and SAAADI. Trimming shortened V by 0 bases and J by 1 base, and 10 bases separated the two germline ends. The CDR3 spans 16 residues. This CDR3 reads CASSESTPPSNQPQHF. CDR3 sequence (DNA): TGCGCCAGCAGTGAGTCGACACCCCCGAGCAATCAGCCCCAGCATTTT.

A note on this clone: The junction shows a germline mismatch at one end, possibly a read error. The genes are TRBV6-2 or TRBV6-3 and TRBJ2-7; maybe TRBD1 (5 bases). The CDR3 consists of 17 residues. Per germline, CDR1 MNHEY and CDR2 SVGEGT. The CDR3 spells CVSSSPSPWQGSREQYF. The CDR3 DNA sequence: TGTGTCAGCAGTTCCCCTTCCCCGTGGCAGGGCTCAAGGGAGCAGTACTTC.

This clone was observed a single time. J is TRBJ1-1 and V is TRBV15; a weak D match, TRBD1 (5 bases). Trimming shortened V by 0 bases and J by 1 base, and 9 bases separated the two germline ends. This CDR3 comprises 15 residues. Germline V gene lookup returns CDR1 LNHNV and CDR2 YYDKDF (reference sequence). The CDR3 here is CATSRDRTPNTEAFF. CDR3 nucleotides: TGTGCCACCAGCAGAGATCGGACACCGAACACTGAAGCTTTCTTT.

This chain joins TRBV14 and TRBJ1-2, with D unresolved. V lost 0 bases and J 8 bases, leaving 13 bases between the germline ends. The CDR3 totals 14 residues. Looked up from germline, CDR1 is SGHDN and CDR2 is FVKESK. DNA of the CDR3: TGTGCCAGCAGCCAAGATTTAAGAGGGTTCGGCTACACCTTC. Its translation is CASSQDLRGFGYTF.